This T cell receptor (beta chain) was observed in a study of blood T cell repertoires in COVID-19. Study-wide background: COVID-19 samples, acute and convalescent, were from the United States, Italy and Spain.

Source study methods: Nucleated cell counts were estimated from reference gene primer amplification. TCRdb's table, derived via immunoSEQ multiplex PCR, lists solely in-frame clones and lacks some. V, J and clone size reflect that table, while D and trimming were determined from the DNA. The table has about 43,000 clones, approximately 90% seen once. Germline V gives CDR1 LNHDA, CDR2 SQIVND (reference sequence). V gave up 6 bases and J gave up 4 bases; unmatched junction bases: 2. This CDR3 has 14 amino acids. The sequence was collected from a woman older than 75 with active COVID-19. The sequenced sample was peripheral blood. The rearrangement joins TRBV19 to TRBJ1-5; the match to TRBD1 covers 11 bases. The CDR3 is CASSGTGGNQPQHF. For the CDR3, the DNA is TGTGCCAGTAGCGGGACAGGGGGAAATCAGCCCCAGCATTTT.